This TCR beta chain was recovered during a study of CD8 T cells in Susac syndrome. Losses at the gene ends were 6 bases for V and 7 bases for J; bases not matched to a gene: 8. The CDR3 has 14 amino acids. Germline CDR1 ENHRY, CDR2 SYGVKD. An input of about 0.45 to 1 ug of RNA was subjected to reverse transcription using random hexamers. The TCR beta CDR3 was amplified by immunoSEQ multiplex PCR across 54 Vbeta, 13 Jbeta. TCRdb analysed the immunoSEQ multiplex PCR reads with MiXCR anew, one entry per CDR3 protein. The sample shows 80,000 or so distinct CDR3 sequences, approximately 93% of them seen only once.

The specimen sequenced was CD8+ T cells from PBMCs. The chain uses TRBV10-3 and TRBJ1-5, with TRBD1 identical over 8 bases. The clonotype originates from a human donor with Susac syndrome. CDR3 sequence: CAISQGAEGQPQHF. The CDR3 bases are TGTGCCATCAGCCAGGGGGCCGAGGGACAGCCCCAGCATTTT.